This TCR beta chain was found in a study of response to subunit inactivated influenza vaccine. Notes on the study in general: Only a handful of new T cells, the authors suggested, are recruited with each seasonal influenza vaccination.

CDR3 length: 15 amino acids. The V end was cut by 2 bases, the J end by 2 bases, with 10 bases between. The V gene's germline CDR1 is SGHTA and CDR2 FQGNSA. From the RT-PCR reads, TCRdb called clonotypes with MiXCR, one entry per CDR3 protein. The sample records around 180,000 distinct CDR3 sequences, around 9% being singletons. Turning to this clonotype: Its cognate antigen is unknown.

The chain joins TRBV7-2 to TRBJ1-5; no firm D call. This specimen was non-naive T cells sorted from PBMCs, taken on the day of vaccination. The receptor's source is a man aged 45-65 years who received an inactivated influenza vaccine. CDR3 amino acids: CASSLMGIGNQPQHF. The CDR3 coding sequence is TGTGCCAGCAGCTTAATGGGGATTGGCAATCAGCCCCAGCATTTT.